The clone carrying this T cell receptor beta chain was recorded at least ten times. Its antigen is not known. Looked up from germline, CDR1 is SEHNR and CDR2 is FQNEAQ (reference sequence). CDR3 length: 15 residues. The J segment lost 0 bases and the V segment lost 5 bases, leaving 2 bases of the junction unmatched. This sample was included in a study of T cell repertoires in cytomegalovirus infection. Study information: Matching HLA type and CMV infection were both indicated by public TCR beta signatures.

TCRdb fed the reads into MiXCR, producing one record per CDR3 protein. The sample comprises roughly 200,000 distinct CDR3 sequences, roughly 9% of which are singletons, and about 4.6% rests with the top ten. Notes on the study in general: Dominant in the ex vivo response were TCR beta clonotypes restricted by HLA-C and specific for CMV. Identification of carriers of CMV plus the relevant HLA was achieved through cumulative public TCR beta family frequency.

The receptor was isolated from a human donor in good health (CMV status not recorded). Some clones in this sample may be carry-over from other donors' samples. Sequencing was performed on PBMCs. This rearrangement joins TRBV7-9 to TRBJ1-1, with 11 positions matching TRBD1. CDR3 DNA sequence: TGTGCCAGCAGCCCGGGACAGGGGGTGAACACTGAAGCTTTCTTT. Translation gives CASSPGQGVNTEAFF.